A selection of T cell receptor beta chains follows, all from one sample in a study of cytomegalovirus exposure and HLA in healthy donors. Generated by immunoSEQ multiplex PCR, the TCRdb table keeps only in-frame clones and is missing some. The table includes 150,000 to 200,000 clones, roughly 73% detected once. Sequenced sample: PBMCs. Receptors originate from a female donor in good health and CMV-seronegative. CDR3s include the opening cysteine and the closing phenylalanine or tryptophan.

J gene	V gene	CDR3 protein
TRBJ2-7	TRBV7-9	CASSLAGGWIEQYF
TRBJ2-7	TRBV5-1	CASSPGLASTYEQYF
TRBJ1-1	TRBV4-1	CASSQSRTGGVDTEAFF
TRBJ2-3	TRBV29-1	CSVGLAGGPRTDTQYF
TRBJ2-7	TRBV28	CASSWGDSYEQYF
TRBJ1-1	TRBV14	CASSFNRNTEAFF
TRBJ2-7	TRBV29-1	CSVEESRQGFYEQYF
TRBJ2-3	TRBV29-1	CSVGGLAGGPDTQYF
TRBJ2-7	TRBV5-1	CASSFADRPFYEQYF
TRBJ2-7	TRBV5-1	CASSSDRDRATEQYF
TRBJ1-2	TRBV15	CATSTGQGTLYGYTF
TRBJ1-1	TRBV9	CASSVDSDRSNTEAFF
TRBJ2-7	TRBV6-1	CASSRRQGIQEQYF
TRBJ1-5	TRBV6-4	CASSGGPGQPQHF
TRBJ1-1	TRBV9	CASSVRPGFTEAFF
TRBJ1-2	TRBV7-9	CASSLGQGWDGYTF
TRBJ2-2	TRBV5-6	CASSYDRRLNTGELFF
TRBJ1-1	TRBV7-8	CASSPLRGRMVTEAFF
TRBJ2-1	TRBV7-9	CASSFRLANEQFF
TRBJ2-3	TRBV7-2	CASSLAPRTSGRRIDTQYF
TRBJ2-7	TRBV6-1	CASSEFGLASGEQYF
TRBJ2-7	TRBV29-1	CSATFRSYEQYF
TRBJ1-5	TRBV9	CASSERPDSGGNQPQHF
TRBJ1-2	TRBV30	CAWSVEGGASNYGYTF
TRBJ2-7	TRBV14	CASSLVAGGPYEQYF
TRBJ1-6	TRBV18	CASSPAAGDNSPLHF
TRBJ2-3	TRBV7-2	CASSFLAGGPSTDTQYF
TRBJ2-5	TRBV6-6	CASSWGHNQETQYF
TRBJ2-3	TRBV5-6	CASSLNVVRRDTQYF